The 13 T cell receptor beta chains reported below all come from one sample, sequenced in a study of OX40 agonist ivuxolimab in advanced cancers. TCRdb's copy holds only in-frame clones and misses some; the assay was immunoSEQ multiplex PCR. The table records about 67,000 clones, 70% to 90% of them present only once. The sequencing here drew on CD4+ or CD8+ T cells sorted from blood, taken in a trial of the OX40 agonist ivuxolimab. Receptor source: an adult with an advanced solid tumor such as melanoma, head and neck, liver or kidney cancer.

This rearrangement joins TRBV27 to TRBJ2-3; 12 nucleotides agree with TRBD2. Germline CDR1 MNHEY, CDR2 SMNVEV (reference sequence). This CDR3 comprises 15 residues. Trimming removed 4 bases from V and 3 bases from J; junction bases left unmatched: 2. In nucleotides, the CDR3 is TGTGCCAGCAGTTCTAGCGGGAGGGCAACAGATACGCAGTATTTT. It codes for CASSSSGRATDTQYF.

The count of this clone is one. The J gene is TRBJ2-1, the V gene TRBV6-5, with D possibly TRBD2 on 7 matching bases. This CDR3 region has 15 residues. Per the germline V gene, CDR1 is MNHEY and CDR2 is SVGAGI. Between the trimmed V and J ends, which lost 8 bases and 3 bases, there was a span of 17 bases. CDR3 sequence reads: CASGMGGAVYNEQFF. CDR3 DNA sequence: TGTGCCAGCGGGATGGGGGGGGCCGTCTACAATGAGCAGTTCTTC.

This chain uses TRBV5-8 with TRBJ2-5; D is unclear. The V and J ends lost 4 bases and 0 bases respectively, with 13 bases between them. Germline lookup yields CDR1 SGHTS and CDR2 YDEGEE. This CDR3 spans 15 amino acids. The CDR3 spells CASSLTLPYQETQYF. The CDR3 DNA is TGTGCCAGCAGCCTTACTTTACCGTACCAAGAGACCCAGTACTTC.

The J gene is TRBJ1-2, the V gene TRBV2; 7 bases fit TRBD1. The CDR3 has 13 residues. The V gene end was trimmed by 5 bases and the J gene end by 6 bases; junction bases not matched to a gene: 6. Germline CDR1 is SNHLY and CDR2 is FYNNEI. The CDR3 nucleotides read TGTGCCAGCAGTCGACAGGGAGGGGATGGCTACACCTTC. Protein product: CASSRQGGDGYTF.

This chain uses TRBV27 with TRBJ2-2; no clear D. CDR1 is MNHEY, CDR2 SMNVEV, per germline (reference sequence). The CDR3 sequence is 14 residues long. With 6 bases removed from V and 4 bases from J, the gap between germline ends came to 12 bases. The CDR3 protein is CASRKTWSTGELFF. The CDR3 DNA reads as TGTGCCAGCAGGAAAACATGGAGCACCGGGGAGCTGTTTTTT.

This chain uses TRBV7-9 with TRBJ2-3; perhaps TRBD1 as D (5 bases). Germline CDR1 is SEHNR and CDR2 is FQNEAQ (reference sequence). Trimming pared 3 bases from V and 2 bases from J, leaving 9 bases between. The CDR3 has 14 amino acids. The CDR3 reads CASSLSRATDTQYF. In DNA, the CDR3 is TGTGCCAGCAGCTTGAGCAGGGCCACAGATACGCAGTATTTT.

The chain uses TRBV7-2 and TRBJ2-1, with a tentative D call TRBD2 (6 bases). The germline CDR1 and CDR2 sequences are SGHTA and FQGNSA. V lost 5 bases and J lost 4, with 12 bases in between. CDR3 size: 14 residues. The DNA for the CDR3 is TGTGCCAGCAGCGGACTATCGCTTTACAATGAGCAGTTCTTC. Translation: CASSGLSLYNEQFF.

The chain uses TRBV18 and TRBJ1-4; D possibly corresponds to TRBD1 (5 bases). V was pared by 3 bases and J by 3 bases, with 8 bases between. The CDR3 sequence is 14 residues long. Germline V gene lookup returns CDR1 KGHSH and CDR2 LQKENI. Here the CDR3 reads CASSPQGANEKLFF. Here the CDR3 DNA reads TGTGCCAGCTCACCCCAGGGAGCTAATGAAAAACTGTTTTTT.

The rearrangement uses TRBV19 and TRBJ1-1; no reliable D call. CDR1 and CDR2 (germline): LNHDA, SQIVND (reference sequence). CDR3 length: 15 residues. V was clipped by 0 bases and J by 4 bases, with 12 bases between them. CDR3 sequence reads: CASSIDRYSGTEAFF. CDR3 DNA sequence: TGTGCCAGTAGTATAGATCGGTACAGTGGCACTGAAGCTTTCTTT.

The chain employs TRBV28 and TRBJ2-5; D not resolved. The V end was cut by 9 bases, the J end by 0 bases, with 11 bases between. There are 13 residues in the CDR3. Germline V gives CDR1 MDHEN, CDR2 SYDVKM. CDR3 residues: CASHEQYQETQYF. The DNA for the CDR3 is TGTGCCAGTCACGAGCAGTACCAAGAGACCCAGTACTTC.

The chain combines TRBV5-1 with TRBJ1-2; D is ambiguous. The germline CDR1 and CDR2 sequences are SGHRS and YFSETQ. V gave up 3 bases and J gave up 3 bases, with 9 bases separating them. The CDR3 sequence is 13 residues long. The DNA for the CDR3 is TGCGCCAGCAGCTCCGGGTCCGACTATGGCTACACCTTC. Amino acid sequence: CASSSGSDYGYTF.

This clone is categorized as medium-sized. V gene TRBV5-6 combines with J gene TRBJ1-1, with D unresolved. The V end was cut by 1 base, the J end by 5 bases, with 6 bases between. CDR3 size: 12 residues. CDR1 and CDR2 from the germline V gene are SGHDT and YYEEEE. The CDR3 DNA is TGTGCCAGCAGCTTGTCGGGGACTGAAGCTTTCTTT. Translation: CASSLSGTEAFF.

CDR3 protein: CASSLELNTEAFF. The DNA of the CDR3 is TGTGCCAGCAGCTTGGAGCTGAACACTGAAGCTTTCTTT. The chain links TRBV7-9 to TRBJ1-1; D unclear. The ends were cut back, 3 bases at V and 0 bases at J, with 5 bases in the middle. Germline loops: CDR1 SEHNR, CDR2 FQNEAQ (reference sequence). The CDR3 runs 13 residues.